This note documents a single T cell receptor beta chain sequence. No antigen is known for it. These data originate in a study of OX40 agonist ivuxolimab in advanced cancers. Overall study: Three patients showed partial responses: one hepatocellular carcinoma and two cutaneous melanoma cases. Study-level points and caveats: At doses 0.1 to 3.0 mg/kg, CD4+ and CD8+ clones expanded.

The V gene's germline CDR1 is MNHNY and CDR2 SVGAGI (reference sequence). The CDR3 covers 13 residues. V lost 10 bases, J lost 2 bases, and 6 bases stayed unmatched. Exclusion of a patient followed from autoimmune disease history or systemic immunosuppression. Sequencing was performed with immunoSEQ multiplex PCR; in TCRdb, only in-frame clones are kept and a portion is missing. In the table there are about 69,000 clones, over 60% of which are singletons. This TCR derives from an adult with an advanced solid tumor such as melanoma, head and neck, liver or kidney cancer. The chain is built from TRBV6-6 and TRBJ2-5, with 8 bases identical to TRBD2. Sequencing used CD4+ or CD8+ T cells sorted from blood, obtained in a trial of the OX40 agonist ivuxolimab. The CDR3, as DNA: TGTGCCAACGGGGGGGGCAGACAAGAGACCCAGTACTTC. This gives the protein CANGGGRQETQYF.